The clone carrying this TCR beta chain has only one observation. Its antigen remains unidentified. The sample comes from a study of radiotherapy plus CTLA-4 blockade in lung cancer. Study details: Of all patients, around 18% responded objectively and about 30% showed disease control.

CTLA-4 blockade with ipilimumab, together with focal radiation, was given to patients with chemo-refractory metastatic non-small-cell lung cancer. Whole-study findings and limits: Following radiotherapy plus ipilimumab, tumor-derived TCR clones expanded in the blood.

Repertoires were generated with immunoSEQ multiplex PCR, while TCRdb's copy carries only in-frame clones and drops some. The table has about 40,000 clones, around 86% seen once. The receptor was isolated from a human donor with non-small cell lung cancer whose response to radiotherapy plus ipilimumab could not be evaluated. The sequences come from peripheral blood, collected from a patient treated with radiotherapy plus ipilimumab.

CDR3 sequence reads: CASSTVGGNTDTQYF. The CDR3 DNA is TGTGCCAGCAGCACAGTGGGCGGGAACACAGATACGCAGTATTTT. The chain is built from TRBV7-9 and TRBJ2-3; D possibly corresponds to TRBD2 (6 bases). The V end was cut by 5 bases, the J end by 2 bases, with 14 bases between. Germline V CDR1 and CDR2: SEHNR, FQNEAQ (reference sequence). The CDR3 length is 15 residues.